A selection of T cell receptor beta chains follows, all from one sample in a study of graft-versus-host responses after intestinal transplantation. Measured with immunoSEQ multiplex PCR; TCRdb has only the in-frame clones, and not every one. The data hold approximately 15,000 clones, with roughly 82% observed a single time. The source material was ileum tissue, sampled about 26 days after intestinal transplant. These receptors originate from a human patient who received an intestinal transplant, so some T cells may come from the graft donor. The CDR3 runs from the conserved cysteine through the conserved F or W. A D gene is named only where the DNA matches it firmly. Part of the rows lack a size; the others show once, few, many or a class for expanded clones.

V	size	D	length	J	CDR3	DNA
TRBV6-1	NA	NA	15	TRBJ1-5	CASSEGQYSNQPQHF	TGTGCCAGCAGTGAAGGGCAATATAGCAATCAGCCCCAGCATTTT
TRBV30	NA	NA	13	TRBJ2-1	CAWSATYYNEQFF	TGTGCCTGGAGTGCGACATATTACAATGAGCAGTTCTTC
TRBV15	NA	NA	13	TRBJ1-3	CATSVPDGDTIYF	TGTGCCACCAGCGTTCCTGATGGAGACACCATATATTTT
TRBV6-5	NA	TRBD1	14	TRBJ1-2	CASNDRGLLYGYTF	TGTGCCAGCAACGACAGGGGACTCCTCTATGGCTACACCTTC
TRBV11-2	NA	TRBD1	16	TRBJ2-5	CASSLGTAKFQETQYF	TGTGCCAGCAGCCTAGGGACAGCAAAATTTCAAGAGACCCAGTACTTC
TRBV7-9	NA	TRBD1	15	TRBJ1-2	CASSSQGQGEGGYTF	TGTGCCAGCAGCTCACAAGGACAGGGGGAAGGCGGCTACACCTTC
TRBV15	NA	TRBD1	14	TRBJ1-2	CATSRPGTDYGYTF	TGTGCCACCAGCAGACCCGGGACAGACTATGGCTACACCTTC
TRBV6-4	NA	TRBD1	16	TRBJ1-4	CASSDSPGQGGEKLFF	TGTGCCAGCAGTGACTCTCCGGGACAGGGGGGTGAAAAACTGTTTTTT
TRBV9	NA	NA	15	TRBJ1-6	CASSDFGTPSGPLHF	TGTGCCAGCAGCGACTTCGGGACTCCATCGGGTCCCCTCCACTTT
TRBV7-3	NA	NA	15	TRBJ2-3	CASRTTGGSTDTQYF	TGTGCCAGCAGAACGACAGGCGGAAGCACAGATACGCAGTATTTT
TRBV7-9	NA	NA	17	TRBJ2-3	CASSPQSLWGGTDTQYF	TGTGCCAGCAGCCCTCAGAGTCTATGGGGGGGCACAGATACGCAGTATTTT
TRBV4-2	NA	NA	16	TRBJ1-3	CASSQDLGGTGNTIYF	TGTGCCAGCAGCCAAGATTTAGGAGGGACTGGAAACACCATATATTTT
TRBV5-4	NA	NA	17	TRBJ1-1	CASSLGRGGPMNTEAFF	TGTGCCAGCAGCTTGGGTCGCGGGGGCCCCATGAACACTGAAGCTTTCTTT
TRBV11-2	few	TRBD1	14	TRBJ1-2	CASSPTGQFYGYTF	TGTGCCAGCAGCCCCACGGGACAGTTCTATGGCTACACCTTC
TRBV4-2	NA	NA	13	TRBJ2-7	CASSRAIPEEQYF	TGTGCCAGCAGCCGAGCTATCCCTGAAGAGCAGTACTTC
TRBV27	few	TRBD1	15	TRBJ2-5	CASSRTGGPSWTQYF	TGTGCCAGCAGCCGTACAGGGGGCCCCTCTTGGACCCAGTACTTC
TRBV19	NA	TRBD1	16	TRBJ2-5	CASRENRDRDWETQYF	TGTGCCAGTAGGGAAAACCGGGACAGGGATTGGGAGACCCAGTACTTC
TRBV7-9	NA	TRBD2	14	TRBJ2-7	CASSWTSGSYEQYF	TGTGCCAGCAGCTGGACTAGCGGGAGCTACGAGCAGTACTTC
TRBV7-8	NA	NA	13	TRBJ2-1	CASSLDRNNEQFF	TGTGCCAGCAGCTTAGACAGGAACAATGAGCAGTTCTTC
TRBV28	NA	NA	12	TRBJ2-5	CASSFQGETQYF	TGTGCCAGCAGTTTTCAGGGGGAGACCCAGTACTTC
TRBV5-6	NA	TRBD1	15	TRBJ1-1	CASSLGQGVGTEAFF	TGTGCCAGCAGCTTGGGACAGGGTGTCGGGACTGAAGCTTTCTTT
TRBV28	few	TRBD1	14	TRBJ1-2	CASSLGQVNYGYTF	TGTGCCAGCAGCCTGGGACAGGTTAACTATGGCTACACCTTC
TRBV12-2	NA	NA	15	TRBJ2-5	CASRSPSRQGETQYF	TGTGCAAGTCGCTCCCCCTCACGACAGGGAGAGACCCAGTACTTC
TRBV7-6	NA	TRBD2	18	TRBJ2-1	CASSSEMFLAGGYNEQFF	TGTGCCAGCAGCTCCGAGATGTTCCTAGCGGGGGGCTACAATGAGCAGTTCTTC
TRBV7-2	NA	NA	13	TRBJ1-5	CASSSRGNQPQHF	TGTGCCAGCAGCTCCAGGGGCAATCAGCCCCAGCATTTT
TRBV18	NA	TRBD2	16	TRBJ2-1	CASSPLGTSGVHEQFF	TGTGCCAGCTCACCCCTCGGGACTAGCGGGGTTCATGAGCAGTTCTTC
TRBV27	NA	TRBD1	15	TRBJ1-2	CASSLRTGQGYGYTF	TGTGCCAGCAGTCTCCGGACAGGGCAAGGATATGGCTACACCTTC
TRBV6-1	few	NA	16	TRBJ1-6	CASSDWWTEKNSPLHF	TGTGCCAGCAGTGACTGGTGGACAGAGAAGAATTCACCCCTCCACTTT
TRBV10-2	NA	NA	16	TRBJ2-4	CASSESLTSGSSIQYF	TGCGCCAGCAGTGAGTCGCTGACAAGCGGAAGTAGCATTCAGTACTTC
TRBV7-8	NA	NA	11	TRBJ1-1	CASSTDSEAFF	TGTGCCAGCAGTACGGACAGTGAAGCTTTCTTT
TRBV19	NA	NA	15	TRBJ2-4	CASSMPRGAKNIQYF	TGTGCCAGTAGCATGCCCCGGGGAGCCAAAAACATTCAGTACTTC
TRBV2	NA	TRBD1	12	TRBJ1-4	CASSEGQGRLFF	TGTGCCAGCAGTGAGGGACAGGGGAGACTGTTTTTT
TRBV13	NA	NA	13	TRBJ1-5	CASSLYGNQPQHF	TGTGCCAGCAGCTTATACGGGAATCAGCCCCAGCATTTT
TRBV2	NA	NA	14	TRBJ1-1	CASQERGINTEAFF	TGTGCCAGCCAAGAACGGGGAATAAACACTGAAGCTTTCTTT
TRBV4-1	NA	TRBD2	15	TRBJ2-5	CASSFLSGGAETQYF	TGCGCCAGCAGCTTTTTGAGCGGGGGGGCAGAGACCCAGTACTTC
TRBV5-1	NA	TRBD2	14	TRBJ2-3	CASSKRGSTDTQYF	TGCGCCAGCAGCAAGCGGGGGAGCACAGATACGCAGTATTTT
TRBV6-5	NA	NA	13	TRBJ1-5	CASGASLNQPQHF	TGTGCCAGCGGGGCGAGTCTCAATCAGCCCCAGCATTTT
TRBV6-6	NA	TRBD1	13	TRBJ1-2	CASSPGTGNGYTF	TGTGCCAGCAGTCCCGGGACAGGGAATGGCTACACCTTC
TRBV6-6	NA	TRBD1	16	TRBJ2-5	CASSYSDRGLQETQYF	TGTGCCAGCAGTTACTCAGACAGGGGATTACAAGAGACCCAGTACTTC
TRBV5-6	NA	NA	18	TRBJ1-2	CASSLTGSLLYRNYGYTF	TGTGCCAGCAGCTTGACAGGGAGCCTATTATACCGTAACTATGGCTACACCTTC
TRBV19	NA	NA	16	TRBJ1-5	CASSIGQGYSNQPQHF	TGTGCCAGTAGTATCGGTCAGGGTTATAGCAATCAGCCCCAGCATTTT
TRBV14	NA	NA	14	TRBJ1-2	CASSQRLVGYGYTF	TGTGCCAGCAGCCAAAGATTGGTCGGCTATGGCTACACCTTC
TRBV5-4	NA	TRBD2	15	TRBJ2-1	CASSPGLADYNEQFF	TGTGCCAGCAGCCCAGGACTAGCGGACTACAATGAGCAGTTCTTC
TRBV25-1	NA	TRBD1	18	TRBJ2-2	CASSAQRQGIGDTGELFF	TGTGCCAGCAGTGCCCAAAGACAGGGTATAGGGGACACCGGGGAGCTGTTTTTT
TRBV28	NA	NA	13	TRBJ1-2	CASTLDRNYGYTF	TGTGCCAGCACTCTGGACAGAAACTATGGCTACACCTTC
TRBV11-3	large	NA	15	TRBJ2-2	CASSGHTGNTGELFF	TGTGCCAGCAGCGGACACACAGGGAACACCGGGGAGCTGTTTTTT
TRBV7-6	NA	TRBD2	18	TRBJ2-5	CASSLLGLAGSGKETQYF	TGTGCCAGCAGCTTACTGGGACTAGCGGGGTCAGGGAAAGAGACCCAGTACTTC
TRBV7-3	NA	NA	13	TRBJ1-1	CASSLDRNTEAFF	TGTGCCAGCAGCTTGGACAGGAACACTGAAGCTTTCTTT
TRBV27	few	NA	16	TRBJ1-3	CASSLSPGASGNTIYF	TGTGCCAGCAGTTTATCCCCAGGGGCCTCTGGAAACACCATATATTTT
TRBV29-1	NA	TRBD1	12	TRBJ1-1	CSVSTGATEAFF	TGCAGCGTTTCTACAGGGGCCACTGAAGCTTTCTTT
TRBV29-1	NA	TRBD1	14	TRBJ1-6	CSVSGTERNSPLHF	TGCAGCGTAAGTGGGACAGAACGCAATTCACCCCTCCACTTT
TRBV27	few	NA	13	TRBJ2-2	CASSSQMSGELFF	TGTGCCAGCAGTTCCCAAATGTCCGGGGAGCTGTTTTTT
TRBV7-9	few	NA	16	TRBJ1-2	CASTQNGGPANYGYTF	TGTGCCAGCACTCAAAACGGGGGGCCGGCTAACTATGGCTACACCTTC
TRBV27	NA	NA	13	TRBJ1-3	CASSDRAGNTIYF	TGTGCCAGCTCCGACAGAGCAGGAAACACCATATATTTT
TRBV6-5	medium-sized	TRBD1	14	TRBJ1-2	CASSTRTGENGYTF	TGTGCCAGCAGTACGCGGACAGGGGAGAATGGCTACACCTTC
TRBV7-9	NA	TRBD1	15	TRBJ2-1	CASSPEGQGAYEQFF	TGTGCCAGCAGCCCAGAGGGACAGGGGGCTTATGAGCAGTTCTTC